These 6 T cell receptor beta chains were all obtained from the same sample, sequenced in a study of cytomegalovirus exposure and HLA in healthy donors. PCR involved 60 Vbeta and 13 Jbeta primers. Some clones are missing from TCRdb's copy, which holds only in-frame ones; the method was immunoSEQ multiplex PCR. The top ten hold over 1% of the sample, which has about 91,000 clones, less than 70% seen once. Material for sequencing was PBMCs. These receptors came from a female donor in good health and CMV-seronegative.

This clone was observed a handful of times. The CDR3 region is CASRSQVDGYTF. The CDR3 region has the DNA TGTGCCAGCAGATCACAGGTGGATGGCTACACCTTC. The rearrangement links TRBV7-9 to TRBJ1-2; maybe TRBD1 (5 bases). CDR1 is SEHNR and CDR2 is FQNEAQ in the germline V gene (reference sequence). There are 12 residues in the CDR3. The V end lost 6 bases, the J end lost 6 bases, and 11 bases lay between the germline ends.

To note about this clone: At the DNA level, this CDR3 is encoded by other sequences in the same sample as well. This chain uses TRBV18 with TRBJ1-2; 8 bases align to TRBD1. This CDR3 contains 14 residues. From germline, CDR1 is KGHSH and CDR2 LQKENI. J gave up 1 base and V 3 bases, and 1 base lay outside the gene matches. The CDR3 loop reads CASSPDRVNYGYTF. The CDR3 nucleotides read TGTGCCAGCTCACCGGACAGGGTTAACTATGGCTACACCTTC.

The V gene is TRBV5-6, the J gene TRBJ1-1, with D unclear. Trimming cost V 0 bases and J 2 bases, with 2 bases left between them. The germline gives CDR1 SGHDT, CDR2 YYEEEE. The CDR3 runs to 12 residues. The CDR3 loop is CASSLVNTEAFF. CDR3 DNA: TGTGCCAGCAGCTTGGTAAACACTGAAGCTTTCTTT.

The chain combines TRBV30 with TRBJ1-5; 7 bases map to TRBD1. The germline V gene encodes CDR1 GTSNPN and CDR2 SVGIG (reference sequence). The J segment lost 1 base and the V segment lost 0 bases, leaving 6 bases of the junction unmatched. The CDR3 contains 16 residues. This CDR3 is CAWSVKGAQSNQPQHF. In DNA form, the CDR3 reads TGTGCCTGGAGTGTTAAGGGGGCACAAAGCAATCAGCCCCAGCATTTT.

V usage is TRBV7-9 and J usage is TRBJ2-3; a possible D gene is TRBD1 (6 bases). Per germline, CDR1 SEHNR and CDR2 FQNEAQ (reference sequence). Between the trimmed V and J ends, which lost 5 bases and 0 bases, there was a span of 15 bases. This CDR3 contains 16 residues. This chain's CDR3 is CASSQLGAISTDTQYF. CDR3 DNA sequence: TGTGCCAGCAGCCAACTGGGGGCCATTAGCACAGATACGCAGTATTTT.

The rearrangement joins TRBV19 to TRBJ2-2; TRBD1 aligns across 8 bases. There are 14 residues in the CDR3. V lost 6 bases to trimming and J lost 1 base; unmatched junction nucleotides: 1. Germline CDR1 and CDR2: LNHDA and SQIVND (reference sequence). CDR3 region: CASRDRVNTGELFF. In DNA, the CDR3 is TGTGCCAGTAGGGACAGGGTGAACACCGGGGAGCTGTTTTTT.